Listed below are T cell receptor beta chains from one sample, sequenced in a study of blood T cell repertoires in COVID-19. Some clones are missing from TCRdb's copy, which holds only in-frame ones; the method was immunoSEQ multiplex PCR. This table has around 320,000 clones, 90% appearing once. Sequenced material: PBMCs or T cells enriched from blood (not recorded which). These receptors were taken from a woman younger than 30 with acute COVID-19. CDR3s include the opening cysteine and the closing phenylalanine or tryptophan. Fields, in order: D gene, CDR3 length, clone size, J gene, V gene, CDR3 protein, CDR3 DNA. A D gene is named only where the DNA matches it firmly. Clone size is stated in some rows and not others, as once, few, many or a class when expanded.

TRBD1,13,-,TRBJ2-1,TRBV29-1,CSSGTGIYNEQFF,TGCAGCTCCGGGACAGGAATCTACAATGAGCAGTTCTTC
-,14,-,TRBJ2-3,TRBV6-5,CASRYVSSTDTQYF,TGTGCCAGTAGATACGTTTCTAGCACAGATACGCAGTATTTT
TRBD2,18,-,TRBJ2-1,TRBV27,CASSPGLAGGSQYNEQFF,TGTGCCAGCAGTCCGGGACTAGCGGGAGGGTCTCAATACAATGAGCAGTTCTTC
-,15,-,TRBJ1-6,TRBV6-5,CASSLTPRGNSPLHF,TGTGCCAGCAGCCTCACGCCCAGGGGAAATTCACCCCTCCACTTT
-,12,few,TRBJ1-6,TRBV11-2,CASRGEDSPLHF,TGTGCCAGCAGAGGGGAGGATTCACCCCTCCACTTT
-,15,-,TRBJ1-4,TRBV19,CASSISRAAAEKLFF,TGTGCCAGTAGTATTAGCAGGGCGGCAGCTGAAAAACTGTTTTTT
-,14,-,TRBJ2-7,TRBV3-1/TRBV3-2,CASSQVTGAYEQYF,TGTGCCAGCAGCCAAGTTACAGGAGCCTACGAGCAGTACTTC
-,13,-,TRBJ2-7,TRBV20-1,CSASGDWVHEQYF,TGCAGTGCTAGTGGGGACTGGGTCCACGAGCAGTACTTC
-,12,-,TRBJ1-2,TRBV28,CASSGETYGYTF,TGTGCCAGCAGTGGGGAGACCTATGGCTACACCTTC
TRBD2,16,-,TRBJ2-7,TRBV27,CASSFLTGLAGYEQYF,TGTGCCAGCAGTTTTCTCACCGGACTAGCGGGCTACGAGCAGTACTTC
TRBD2,15,-,TRBJ2-3,TRBV28,CASSLSSGSTDTQYF,TGTGCCAGCAGTTTAAGTAGCGGGAGTACAGATACGCAGTATTTT
-,16,-,TRBJ2-7,TRBV19,CASSPRGGPGTYEQYF,TGTGCCAGTAGCCCGAGAGGAGGGCCAGGCACCTACGAGCAGTACTTC
TRBD1,16,-,TRBJ2-7,TRBV3-1/TRBV3-2,CASSRKTGGGEYEQYF,TGTGCCAGCAGCCGTAAGACAGGGGGCGGCGAGTACGAGCAGTACTTC
-,13,-,TRBJ2-5,TRBV7-6,CASSLSPAGTQYF,TGTGCCAGCAGCTTAAGCCCTGCTGGGACCCAGTACTTC
TRBD2,17,-,TRBJ2-5,TRBV24-1,CATSDLPSGPYQETQYF,TGTGCCACCAGTGATTTACCTAGCGGACCGTACCAAGAGACCCAGTACTTC
TRBD1,15,-,TRBJ1-1,TRBV18,CASSLEGQGFTEAFF,TGTGCCAGCTCGCTCGAGGGACAGGGTTTTACTGAAGCTTTCTTT
-,14,-,TRBJ1-3,TRBV3-1/TRBV3-2,CASSYDVRGYTIYF,TGTGCCAGCAGCTACGACGTGCGGGGTTACACCATATATTTT
TRBD1,14,-,TRBJ1-1,TRBV19,CASSMTGGTTEAFF,TGTGCCAGTAGTATGACAGGGGGCACCACTGAAGCTTTCTTT
-,13,few,TRBJ2-7,TRBV7-9,CASSLDRAYEQYF,TGTGCCAGCAGCTTAGACAGGGCCTACGAGCAGTACTTC
TRBD1,14,-,TRBJ1-3,TRBV28,CASRGQLSGNTIYF,TGTGCCAGCAGGGGACAGCTCTCTGGAAACACCATATATTTT
TRBD2,15,-,TRBJ2-3,TRBV11-1,CASSSLAGGTDTQYF,TGTGCCAGCAGCTCCCTAGCGGGAGGAACTGATACGCAGTATTTT
-,16,-,TRBJ1-5,TRBV5-8,CASSNREYLGNQPQHF,TGTGCCAGCAGCAATCGGGAGTATTTGGGCAATCAGCCCCAGCATTTT
-,12,-,TRBJ2-1,TRBV29-1,CSVEAGSRQQFF,TGCAGCGTTGAAGCGGGGAGTCGTCAGCAGTTCTTC
-,15,-,TRBJ1-3,TRBV4-1,CASSQDGQGGNTIYF,TGCGCCAGCAGCCAAGACGGGCAGGGAGGAAACACCATATATTTT
-,13,-,TRBJ1-2,TRBV24-1,CATSDEYRVSYTF,TGTGCCACCAGTGACGAATACAGGGTGAGCTACACCTTC
TRBD1,12,-,TRBJ1-2,TRBV19,CASSAGGLGYTF,TGTGCCAGTAGCGCAGGGGGCTTAGGCTACACCTTC
TRBD2,16,-,TRBJ2-7,TRBV7-2,CASSLVGGRFLSEQYF,TGTGCCAGCAGCTTAGTCGGCGGGAGGTTTCTTAGCGAGCAGTACTTC
-,16,-,TRBJ2-1,TRBV5-6,CASSGLRVAEINEQFF,TGTGCCAGCAGCGGGCTTCGGGTAGCGGAGATCAATGAGCAGTTCTTC
TRBD2,12,-,TRBJ2-1,TRBV7-3,CASSSLADEQFF,TGTGCCAGCAGCTCCCTAGCGGATGAGCAGTTCTTC
-,15,-,TRBJ1-5,TRBV7-9,CASSLEGRRDQPQHF,TGTGCCAGCAGCTTAGAGGGCAGGAGGGATCAGCCCCAGCATTTT
-,15,-,TRBJ2-2,TRBV18,CASSPAVGNTGELFF,TGTGCCAGCTCTCCCGCGGTAGGCAACACCGGGGAGCTGTTTTTT
TRBD2,15,-,TRBJ2-7,TRBV9,CASSPTSGPPYEQYF,TGTGCCAGCAGCCCGACTAGCGGGCCCCCCTACGAGCAGTACTTC
-,11,few,TRBJ2-7,TRBV11-3,CASSRDYEQYF,TGTGCCAGCAGCCGAGACTACGAGCAGTACTTC
-,15,-,TRBJ2-5,TRBV7-9,CASSLAPGEQETQYF,TGTGCCAGCAGCTTAGCGCCGGGAGAACAAGAGACCCAGTACTTC
TRBD2,20,few,TRBJ2-7,TRBV27,CASSLFGRSGAGVGTYEQYF,TGTGCCAGCAGTTTATTTGGGCGCAGCGGGGCGGGAGTGGGGACCTACGAGCAGTACTTC
-,16,-,TRBJ2-7,TRBV3-1/TRBV3-2,CASSQSHVVSSYEQYF,TGTGCCAGCAGCCAAAGTCATGTGGTTAGCTCCTACGAGCAGTACTTC
-,17,-,TRBJ1-2,TRBV6-1,CASSDLLSGPGNYGYTF,TGTGCCAGCAGTGACTTGCTTTCAGGGCCTGGTAACTATGGCTACACCTTC
-,12,-,TRBJ1-1,TRBV19,CASIHGLAEAFF,TGTGCCAGTATCCATGGCTTGGCTGAAGCTTTCTTT
TRBD2,18,once,TRBJ2-7,TRBV28,CASSYAWWREPKSRRQYF,TGTGCCAGCAGCTATGCTTGGTGGCGGGAGCCGAAGTCACGAAGGCAGTACTTC
TRBD1,18,-,TRBJ1-1,TRBV18,CASSPLQGARGMNTEAFF,TGTGCCAGCTCACCATTACAGGGGGCGCGGGGAATGAACACTGAAGCTTTCTTT
-,13,-,TRBJ2-1,TRBV12-3/TRBV12-4,CASSLGKQNEQFF,TGTGCCAGCAGTTTAGGGAAACAGAATGAGCAGTTCTTC
-,17,once,TRBJ1-6,TRBV9,CASSVEIGSSYNSPLHF,TGTGCCAGCAGCGTAGAAATCGGGAGCTCCTATAATTCACCCCTCCACTTT
TRBD1,12,-,TRBJ2-7,TRBV29-1,CSVRDSPYEQYF,TGCAGCGTTAGGGACAGCCCCTACGAGCAGTACTTC
-,13,-,TRBJ1-4,TRBV30,CAWSQGSLEKLFF,TGTGCCTGGAGTCAGGGCTCCCTGGAAAAACTGTTTTTT
TRBD1,15,-,TRBJ2-3,TRBV23-1,CASSHTGESTDTQYF,TGCGCCAGCAGTCATACAGGGGAAAGCACAGATACGCAGTATTTT
-,15,once,TRBJ1-5,TRBV29-1,CSVEGSTGSGQPQHF,TGCAGCGTTGAAGGGTCGACAGGCTCCGGGCAGCCCCAGCATTTT
-,16,-,TRBJ1-1,TRBV4-2,CASSPKKGEGNTEAFF,TGTGCCAGCAGCCCAAAAAAAGGAGAGGGGAACACTGAAGCTTTCTTT
-,11,-,TRBJ1-5,TRBV12-3/TRBV12-4,CASSLNQPQHF,TGTGCCAGCAGCCTTAATCAGCCCCAGCATTTT
TRBD1,12,-,TRBJ2-7,TRBV6-6,CASGAGGYEQYF,TGTGCCAGCGGGGCAGGGGGCTACGAGCAGTACTTC
-,14,-,TRBJ1-1,TRBV10-3,CAISETIANTEAFF,TGTGCCATCAGTGAAACTATAGCGAACACTGAAGCTTTCTTT
TRBD1,15,-,TRBJ2-7,TRBV19,CASTKNRDRGYEQYF,TGTGCCAGTACCAAAAACCGGGACAGGGGCTACGAGCAGTACTTC
-,13,-,TRBJ2-7,TRBV27,CASSLGSTYEQYF,TGTGCCAGCAGTTTGGGGAGCACCTACGAGCAGTACTTC